The table lists the clone carrying this T cell receptor (beta chain) with a few counts. TCRdb re-derived calls from the RACE reads in MiXCR, one entry per CDR3 protein. The sample carries approximately 370,000 distinct CDR3 sequences, around 5% recorded once. The time point denotes: pre-sensitization, week 0. Treatment here: therapeutic diphenylcyclopropenone sensitization with weekly scalp DPC. The sample originates from a study of human T cells and chemical hapten exposure. Turning to the study itself: Scalp application of diphenylcyclopropenone was performed weekly in patients across the entire roughly 24-week study.

The CDR3 is 14 residues long. The germline gives CDR1 SGHAT, CDR2 FQNNGV. V dropped 2 bases and J dropped 1 base, with 8 bases sitting between them. The rearrangement links TRBV11-2 to TRBJ2-5; D gene uncertain. Sequencing was performed on whole blood, taken in connection with sensitization to the hapten diphenylcyclopropenone (DPC). This TCR came from a woman under 30 with alopecia areata. Some clones in this sample may be carry-over from other donors' samples. CDR3: CASSLSPSQETQYF. The CDR3 region has the DNA TGTGCCAGCAGCTTATCTCCGTCCCAAGAGACCCAGTACTTC.